Listed below are T cell receptor beta chains from one sample, sequenced in a study of cytomegalovirus exposure and HLA in healthy donors. The table came from immunoSEQ multiplex PCR; TCRdb's copy has only in-frame clones and leaves some out. The table records about 130,000 clones, approximately 80% of them present only once. Sequenced material: PBMCs. The receptors were sampled from a male donor in good health and CMV-seropositive. Each CDR3 is given with its conserved first and last residue. The D gene is left open where the match is weak. Some rows mark clone size as missing; the rest say once, few, many or name a class of expanded clone.

cdr3_nt cdr3_aa d_call j_call clone_size v_call
TGTGCCAGCAGCTTCGGGGGGTATACCGGGGAGCTGTTTTTT CASSFGGYTGELFF TRBD2 TRBJ2-2 few TRBV7-6
TGTGCCAGCAGTGTACGGGTCTCCACTGAAGCTTTCTTT CASSVRVSTEAFF - TRBJ1-1 - TRBV2
TGTTCCAGCAGCTCGCAGTACAGGGCCGGGTACACCTTC CSSSSQYRAGYTF - TRBJ1-2 - TRBV7-9
TGTGCCAGCAGTTGGCTGCACGAGCAGTACTTC CASSWLHEQYF - TRBJ2-7 - TRBV28
TGTGCCAGCAGCTCCAGGGGCGAGACCCAGTACTTC CASSSRGETQYF - TRBJ2-5 - TRBV6-5
TGTGCCAGCAGCTTTCGGAGTGCGCCCTACTACGAGCAGTACTTC CASSFRSAPYYEQYF - TRBJ2-7 - TRBV5-8
TGTGCCAGCAGCCCACCGGGACAGGACTCCTACGAGCAGTACTTC CASSPPGQDSYEQYF - TRBJ2-7 - TRBV21-1
TGTGCCAGTGGGGCCTTAGCGGGAGGGAATGAGCAGTTCTTC CASGALAGGNEQFF TRBD2 TRBJ2-1 few TRBV19
TGTGCCAGTAAAAATTCCTGGACAGGGCCGAACACCGGGGAGCTGTTTTTT CASKNSWTGPNTGELFF TRBD1 TRBJ2-2 - TRBV19
TGTGCCAGCAGCTTGGTAGGGACACACTCCTACGAGCAGTACTTC CASSLVGTHSYEQYF - TRBJ2-7 - TRBV5-4
TGTGCCAGCAGCTTAGTGTCAGGGTACACCGGGGAGCTGTTTTTT CASSLVSGYTGELFF - TRBJ2-2 - TRBV13
TGTGCCAGCAGGGAATGGGGGGGTGGAGGAGAGACCCAGTACTTC CASREWGGGGETQYF TRBD2 TRBJ2-5 - TRBV2
TGTGCCAGTGAGGGGGGGCCCGCTAGCACAGATACGCAGTATTTT CASEGGPASTDTQYF - TRBJ2-3 few TRBV2
TGTGCCAGCAGCAATTCAGGACAGGGGAACTATGGCTACACCTTC CASSNSGQGNYGYTF TRBD1 TRBJ1-2 - TRBV28
TGTGCCAGCAGTGAACTTGGACAGGGGACTTCGGAGCAGTACTTC CASSELGQGTSEQYF TRBD1 TRBJ2-7 - TRBV2
TGTGCCAGCAGCCCCCGACGACAGGTCTCCTACGAGCAGTACTTC CASSPRRQVSYEQYF - TRBJ2-7 - TRBV13
TGCGCCAGCAGCTTACTCCGGGACGGGAGAAACCTCGAGCAGTACTTC CASSLLRDGRNLEQYF - TRBJ2-7 - TRBV5-1
TGTGCCAGCAGACGGCAGGGGTTGACGGAAAAACTGTTTTTT CASRRQGLTEKLFF - TRBJ1-4 - TRBV11-2
TGCGCCAGCTGCTTGGTTGCGGGAGGGGCCGGGGAGCTGTTTTTT CASCLVAGGAGELFF TRBD2 TRBJ2-2 once TRBV5-1
TGCGCCAGCAGCTCCCTTGGTGGGGGGGCTAGCACAGATACGCAGTATTTT CASSSLGGGASTDTQYF - TRBJ2-3 - TRBV5-1
TGTGCCAGCAGTGAAATGGGAGGGGCCTCCTACGAGCAGTACTTC CASSEMGGASYEQYF TRBD2 TRBJ2-7 once TRBV6-1
TGCAGCGCTGATTGGCTGAACACTGAAGCTTTCTTT CSADWLNTEAFF - TRBJ1-1 few TRBV29-1